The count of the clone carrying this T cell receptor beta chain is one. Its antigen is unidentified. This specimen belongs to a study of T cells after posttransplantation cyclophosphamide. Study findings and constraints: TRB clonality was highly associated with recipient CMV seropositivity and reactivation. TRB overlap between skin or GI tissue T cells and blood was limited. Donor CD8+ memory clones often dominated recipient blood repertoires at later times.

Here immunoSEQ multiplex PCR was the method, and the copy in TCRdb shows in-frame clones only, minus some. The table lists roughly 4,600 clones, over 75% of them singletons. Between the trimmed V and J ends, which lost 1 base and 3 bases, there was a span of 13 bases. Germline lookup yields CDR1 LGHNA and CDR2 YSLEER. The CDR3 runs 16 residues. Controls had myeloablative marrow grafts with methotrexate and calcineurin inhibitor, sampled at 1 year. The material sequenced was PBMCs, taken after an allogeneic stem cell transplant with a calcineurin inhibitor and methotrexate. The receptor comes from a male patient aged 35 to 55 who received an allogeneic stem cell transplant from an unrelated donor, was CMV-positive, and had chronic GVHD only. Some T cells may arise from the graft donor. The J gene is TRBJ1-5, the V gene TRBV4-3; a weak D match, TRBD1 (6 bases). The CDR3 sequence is CASSQVWDKANQPQHF. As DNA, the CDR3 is TGCGCCAGCAGCCAAGTCTGGGACAAGGCCAATCAGCCCCAGCATTTT.